The T cell receptor (beta chain) under discussion was sequenced for a study of cytomegalovirus exposure and HLA in healthy donors (dated by TCRdb to the late 2010s). For context, the study as a whole: A later analysis indicated that the 100 to 150 validation repertoires were generated on the platform also employed for the 666 repertoires of the first cohort. The study was designed to test whether signatures of past pathogen exposure could be identified by cataloging public T cell receptors. In addition to the first cohort of 666 subjects, a separate validation cohort of approximately 120 different subjects was used. High-throughput TCR immunosequencing, statistical association of individual TCRs with disease status, and machine learning were combined to predict cytomegalovirus infection status.

Paper-wide results and their limitations: A later analysis lacked HLA typing for the validation cohort, so it scored co-occurrence in that cohort across all 120 or so repertoires. Of the cluster scores, 94% were above 0 in a later analysis, which found that TCRs clustered in the first cohort also tended to co-occur in the 95 to 150 validation repertoires. In vitro tests confirmed that three of the cytomegalovirus-associated TCR beta chains recognize cytomegalovirus antigens. Across donors, most TCR sequences were observed very rarely, whereas some public TCRs were present in many individuals. The classifier was reported to diagnose cytomegalovirus status with high specificity and sensitivity in both the original and validation cohorts. The authors suggested that the approach could potentially be extended to other disease states and immunological phenotypes. A total of fewer than 200 TCR beta chains were listed by the study as associated with cytomegalovirus.

Taken from cysteine to phenylalanine, the CDR3 has 15 residues. The retained sequence is limited to the CDR3, 45 bases, with the frame set at the first base. The V end gives up 7 bases and the J end 4 bases, leaving 10 bases in the junction not matched to a gene. CDR1 SNHLY and CDR2 FYNNEI are derived from the germline V gene. Concerning this clone itself: There is no known antigen for this receptor. Base qualities are not recorded, but no much larger clone differs from it by a single base.

The donors were included in the validation cohort of some 110 subjects, a group kept apart from the roughly 700-subject first cohort. The library was generated by the immunoSEQ multiplex PCR assay. Regarding the original processing steps: A statistical classification framework was built to diagnose cytomegalovirus status from the catalog of TCR beta chain sequences. TCRdb carries this immuneACCESS record with in-frame sequences only. Its versions omit some clonotypes, under half of them owing to an unresolved V gene in the studies checked, with the rest unexplained. For V, J and clone size, that table is used; D and trimming come from the DNA. The sample includes 100,000 to 150,000 clones, with 80% to 90% observed a single time. 0.95% to 1.5% of the sample lies in the top ten.

In this chain, TRBV2 is recombined with TRBJ1-5; 7 bases in between match TRBD1. Sequencing was carried out using PBMCs. This TCR was sampled from a woman aged 18-29 years in good health and CMV-seronegative. The CDR3 corresponds to CASKIDRDFNQPQHF. The DNA sequence is TGTGCCAGCAAGATTGACAGGGATTTTAATCAGCCCCAGCATTTT.